This TCR beta chain was retrieved from a study of cytomegalovirus exposure and HLA in healthy donors. Per the germline V gene, CDR1 is MDHEN and CDR2 is SYDVKM. Trimming took off 2 bases at V and 10 bases at J, with 11 bases between the two ends. The CDR3 sequence is 12 residues long. Whole-study results and caveats: Per a prior analysis, the majority of TCR beta V segments were productive roughly 87% or roughly 30% of the time. There were reportedly fewer N-insertions in an Asian-associated ancestry cluster than the roughly 670-donor mean, in a later analysis.

The PCR used 60 Vbeta and 13 Jbeta primers. Assay: immunoSEQ multiplex PCR; the TCRdb copy retains only in-frame clones and omits some. Found here are roughly 140,000 clones, about 82% of them singletons; the top ten hold 2% to 2.5%. On this clone: What it recognizes is unknown.

The rearrangement uses TRBV28 and TRBJ1-1; D is undetermined. The TCR originated in a man in his thirties or forties in good health and CMV-seronegative. Sequenced input: PBMCs. Here the CDR3 reads CASSLISTGAFF. CDR3 sequence (DNA): TGTGCCAGCAGTTTAATTTCAACCGGAGCTTTCTTT.